This T cell receptor (beta chain) derives from a study of T cells after yellow fever vaccination. Study in general: Each low-cell-number fraction was prepared by means of SMART-Seq v4 Ultra Low Input. Study findings and constraints: In post-booster samples, most primary-vaccination clones reappeared (about 95% CD4, 70% to 90% CD8).

Template-switching 5'RACE yielded the TCR cDNA; a universal primer site and UMIs were added in the process. TCRdb called the 5' RACE reads again in MiXCR, with one record for every CDR3 protein. The profile shows about 220,000 distinct CDR3 sequences, less than 3.5% of them singletons. Trimming took off 4 bases at V and 10 bases at J, with 18 bases between the two ends. CDR1 and CDR2 from the germline V gene are KGHDR and SFDVKD. The CDR3 has 14 residues. This clonotype has a count of ten or more. Its antigen remains unknown. Sample: CD4+ T cells sorted from PBMCs, taken 10 days after the yellow fever booster vaccination. This TCR was recovered from a man younger than 30 who received the YFV17D yellow fever vaccine. This rearrangement joins TRBV24-1 to TRBJ2-5; tentatively, D is TRBD2 (5 bases). The CDR3 here is CATSESSGIGGQYF. DNA for the CDR3: TGTGCCACCAGTGAATCTTCCGGCATTGGAGGCCAGTACTTC.